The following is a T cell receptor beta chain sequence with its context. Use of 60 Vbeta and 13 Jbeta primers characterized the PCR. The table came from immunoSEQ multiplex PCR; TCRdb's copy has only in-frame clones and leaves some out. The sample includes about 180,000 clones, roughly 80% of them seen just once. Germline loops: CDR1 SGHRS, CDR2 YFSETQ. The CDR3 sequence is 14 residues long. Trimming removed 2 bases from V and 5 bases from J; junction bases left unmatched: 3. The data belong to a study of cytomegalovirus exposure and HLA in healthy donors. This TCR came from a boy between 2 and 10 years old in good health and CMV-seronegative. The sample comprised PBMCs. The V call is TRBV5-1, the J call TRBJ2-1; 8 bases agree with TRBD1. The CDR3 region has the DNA TGCGCCAGCAGCTTTAGACAGGGGAACAATGAGCAGTTCTTC. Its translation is CASSFRQGNNEQFF. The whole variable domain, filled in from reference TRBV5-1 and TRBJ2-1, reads KAGVTQTPRYLIKTRGQQVTLSCSPISGHRSVSWYQQTPGQGLQFLFEYFSETQRNKGNFPGRFSGRQFSNSRSEMNVSTLELGDSALYLCASSFRQGNNEQFFGPGTRLTVL.